This T cell receptor (beta chain) was observed in a study of tumor-infiltrating lymphocytes in primary liver carcinoma. Unsorted bulk tissue (about 19-33 mg) underwent RNA and DNA co-extraction. In regard to this clonotype: Its antigen remains unknown. Being one base from a much bigger clone, this may be a read error.

This CDR3 is 13 amino acids long. CDR1 and CDR2 from the germline V gene are KGHSH and LQKENI. Using a constant-region primer together with ProtoScript II reverse transcriptase, TCR beta cDNA was made from around 0.55 ug of total RNA. Libraries of TCR beta came from three nested multiplex PCR rounds with slightly modified ARM-PCR. Primers for the first two PCR rounds were TRBV1-TRBV30 forward primers and a C-beta reverse primer (roughly 10 cycles per round). Each CDR3 protein gets one entry after TCRdb re-called the multiplex PCR reads with MiXCR. The profile covers 100,000 or so distinct CDR3 sequences, with around 71% appearing a single time and 12% taken by the ten largest. Study findings and constraints: Blood fell significantly below tumors in its top-250-clone fraction (p = 0.039).

The receptor was derived from a woman between 55 and 75 years old with primary liver carcinoma and hepatitis B virus infection. The J gene is TRBJ2-1, the V gene TRBV18; 9 bases are shared with TRBD2. Sequencing input: liver tumor tissue from sampling region 2. Subset described: tumor region T2, inferior pole. Here the CDR3 DNA reads TGTACCAGCGGGAGGACGGCTCTACCTGAGCAGTTCTTC. Translation: CTSGRTALPEQFF.